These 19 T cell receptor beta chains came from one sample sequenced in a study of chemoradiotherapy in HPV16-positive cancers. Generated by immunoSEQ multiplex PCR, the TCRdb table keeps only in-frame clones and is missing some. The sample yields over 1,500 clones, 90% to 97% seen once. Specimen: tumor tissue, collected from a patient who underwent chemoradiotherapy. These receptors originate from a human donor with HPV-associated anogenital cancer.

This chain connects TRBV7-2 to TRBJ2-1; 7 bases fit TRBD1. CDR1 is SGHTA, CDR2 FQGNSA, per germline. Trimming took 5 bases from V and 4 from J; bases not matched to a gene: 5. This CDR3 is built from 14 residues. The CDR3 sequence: CASSTRDRYNEQFF. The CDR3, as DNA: TGTGCCAGCAGCACCCGGGACAGATACAATGAGCAGTTCTTC. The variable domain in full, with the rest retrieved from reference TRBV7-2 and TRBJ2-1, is GAGVSQSPSNKVTEKGKDVELRCDPISGHTALYWYRQSLGQGLEFLIYFQGNSAPDKSGLPSDRFSAERTGGSVSTLTIQRTQQEDSAVYLCASSTRDRYNEQFFGPGTRLTVL.

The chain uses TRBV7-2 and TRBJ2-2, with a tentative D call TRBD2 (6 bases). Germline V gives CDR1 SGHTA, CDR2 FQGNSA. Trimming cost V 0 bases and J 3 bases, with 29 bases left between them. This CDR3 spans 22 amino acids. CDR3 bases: TGTGCCAGCAGCTTAGCTCTATCCCCTCCTTTTTTACCTGCGGGACACACCGGGGAGCTGTTTTTT. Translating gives CASSLALSPPFLPAGHTGELFF. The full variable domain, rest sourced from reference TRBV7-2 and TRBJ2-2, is GAGVSQSPSNKVTEKGKDVELRCDPISGHTALYWYRQSLGQGLEFLIYFQGNSAPDKSGLPSDRFSAERTGGSVSTLTIQRTQQEDSAVYLCASSLALSPPFLPAGHTGELFFGEGSRLTVL.

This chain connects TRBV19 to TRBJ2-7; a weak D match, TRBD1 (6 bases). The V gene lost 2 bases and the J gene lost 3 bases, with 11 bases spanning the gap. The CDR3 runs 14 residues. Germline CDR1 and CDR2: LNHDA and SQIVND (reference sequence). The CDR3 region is CASSIKPGHYEQYF. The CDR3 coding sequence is TGTGCCAGTAGTATAAAACCGGGACACTACGAGCAGTACTTC.

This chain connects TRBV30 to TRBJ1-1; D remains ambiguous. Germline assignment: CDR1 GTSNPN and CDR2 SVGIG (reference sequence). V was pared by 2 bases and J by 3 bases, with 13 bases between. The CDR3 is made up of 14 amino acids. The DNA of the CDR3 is TGTGCCTGGAGTAGTGGGGTGGGTTACACTGAAGCTTTCTTT. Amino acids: CAWSSGVGYTEAFF.

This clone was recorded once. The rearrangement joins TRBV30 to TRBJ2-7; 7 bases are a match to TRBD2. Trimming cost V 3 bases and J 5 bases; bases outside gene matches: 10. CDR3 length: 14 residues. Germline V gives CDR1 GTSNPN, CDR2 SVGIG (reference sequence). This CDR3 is CAWSVGREKDEQYF. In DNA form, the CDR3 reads TGTGCCTGGAGCGTCGGGCGGGAGAAGGACGAGCAGTACTTC.

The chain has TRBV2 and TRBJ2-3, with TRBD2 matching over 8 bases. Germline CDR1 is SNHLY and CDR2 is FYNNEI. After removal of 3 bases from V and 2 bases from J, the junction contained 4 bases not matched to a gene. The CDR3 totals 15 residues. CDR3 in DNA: TGTGCCAGCAGTGAGTTAGCGGGGCACACAGATACGCAGTATTTT. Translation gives CASSELAGHTDTQYF.

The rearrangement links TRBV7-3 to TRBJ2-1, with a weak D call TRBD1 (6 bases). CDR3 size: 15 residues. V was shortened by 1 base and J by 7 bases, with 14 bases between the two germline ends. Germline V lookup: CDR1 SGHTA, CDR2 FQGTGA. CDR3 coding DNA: TGTGCCAGCAGCTTAAGGGGGCAAAAGGAAAATGAGCAGTTCTTC. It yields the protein CASSLRGQKENEQFF. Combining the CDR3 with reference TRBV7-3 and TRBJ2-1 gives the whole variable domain GAGVSQTPSNKVTEKGKYVELRCDPISGHTALYWYRQSLGQGPEFLIYFQGTGAADDSGLPNDRFFAVRPEGSVSTLKIQRTERGDSAVYLCASSLRGQKENEQFFGPGTRLTVL.

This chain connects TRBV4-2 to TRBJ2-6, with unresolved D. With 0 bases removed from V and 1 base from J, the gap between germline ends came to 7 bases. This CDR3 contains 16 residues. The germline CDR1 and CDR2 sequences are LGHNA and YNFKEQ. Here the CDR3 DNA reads TGTGCCAGCAGCCAAGACTATGGATCTGGGGCCAACGTCCTGACTTTC. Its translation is CASSQDYGSGANVLTF.

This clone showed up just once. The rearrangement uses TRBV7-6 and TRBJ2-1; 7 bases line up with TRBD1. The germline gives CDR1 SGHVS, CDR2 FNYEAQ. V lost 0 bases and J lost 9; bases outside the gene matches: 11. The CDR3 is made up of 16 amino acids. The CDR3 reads CASSLAGTAQVGEQFF. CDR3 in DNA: TGTGCCAGCAGCTTAGCTGGGACAGCCCAAGTGGGTGAGCAGTTCTTC.

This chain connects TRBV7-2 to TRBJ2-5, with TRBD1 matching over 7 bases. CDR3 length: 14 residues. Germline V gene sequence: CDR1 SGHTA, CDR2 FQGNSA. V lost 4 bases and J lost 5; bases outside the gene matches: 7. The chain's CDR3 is CASSSDRWGETQYF. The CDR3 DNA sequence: TGTGCCAGCAGCTCGGACAGGTGGGGTGAGACCCAGTACTTC.

DNA of the CDR3: TGTGCCAGCAGCGGGGGGGGGCCAGATACGCAGTATTTT. This encodes CASSGGGPDTQYF. The rearrangement joins TRBV7-8 to TRBJ2-3; tentative D call: TRBD2 (7 bases). CDR3 length: 13 residues. Germline CDR1 reads SGHVS; CDR2 reads FQNEAQ. The ends were cut back, 5 bases at V and 4 bases at J, with 10 bases in the middle. The variable domain in full, completed from reference TRBV7-8 and TRBJ2-3, reads GAGVSQSPRYKVAKRGQDVALRCDPISGHVSLFWYQQALGQGPEFLTYFQNEAQLDKSGLPSDRFFAERPEGSVSTLKIQRTQQEDSAVYLCASSGGGPDTQYFGPGTRLTVL.

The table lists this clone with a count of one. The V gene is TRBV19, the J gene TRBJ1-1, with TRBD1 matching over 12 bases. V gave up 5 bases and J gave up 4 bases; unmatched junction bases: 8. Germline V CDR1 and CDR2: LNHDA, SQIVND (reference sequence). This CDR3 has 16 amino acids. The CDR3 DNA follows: TGTGCCAGTAGTTCCCGGGACAGGGGGCGCACCACTGAAGCTTTCTTT. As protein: CASSSRDRGRTTEAFF.

The CDR3 nucleotides read TGTGCCAGCACCCCCATAGGGGGAAACCAAGAGACCCAGTACTTC. Its protein product is CASTPIGGNQETQYF. The genes are TRBV19 and TRBJ2-5, with D perhaps TRBD1 (6 bases). V was trimmed by 9 bases and J by 0 bases, leaving 17 bases between them. From germline, CDR1 is LNHDA and CDR2 SQIVND (reference sequence). The length of the CDR3 is 15 residues. Variable domain in full (rest from reference TRBV19 and TRBJ2-5): DGGITQSPKYLFRKEGQNVTLSCEQNLNHDAMYWYRQDPGQGLRLIYYSQIVNDFQKGDIAEGYSVSREKKESFPLTVTSAQKNPTAFYLCASTPIGGNQETQYFGPGTRLLVL.

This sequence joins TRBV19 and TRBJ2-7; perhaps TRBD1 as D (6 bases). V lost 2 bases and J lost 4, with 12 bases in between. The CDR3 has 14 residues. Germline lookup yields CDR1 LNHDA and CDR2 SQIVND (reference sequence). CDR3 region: CASSITGTYYEQYF. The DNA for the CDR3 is TGTGCCAGTAGTATAACAGGGACCTATTACGAGCAGTACTTC. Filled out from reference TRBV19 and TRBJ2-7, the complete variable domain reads DGGITQSPKYLFRKEGQNVTLSCEQNLNHDAMYWYRQDPGQGLRLIYYSQIVNDFQKGDIAEGYSVSREKKESFPLTVTSAQKNPTAFYLCASSITGTYYEQYFGPGTRLTVT.

CDR3 loop: CASSLGTDTQYF. CDR3 coding DNA: TGTGCCAGCAGCCTCGGCACAGATACGCAGTATTTT. This chain links TRBV7-9 with TRBJ2-3, with D unclear. Per the germline V gene, CDR1 is SEHNR and CDR2 is FQNEAQ (reference sequence). Trimming stripped 5 bases from V and 1 base from J, with 4 bases between. This CDR3 has 12 amino acids.

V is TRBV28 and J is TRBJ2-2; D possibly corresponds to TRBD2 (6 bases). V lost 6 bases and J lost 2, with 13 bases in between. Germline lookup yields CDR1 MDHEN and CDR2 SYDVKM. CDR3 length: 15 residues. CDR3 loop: CASRAPGTNTGELFF. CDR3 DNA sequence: TGTGCCAGCAGAGCCCCCGGGACTAACACCGGGGAGCTGTTTTTT.

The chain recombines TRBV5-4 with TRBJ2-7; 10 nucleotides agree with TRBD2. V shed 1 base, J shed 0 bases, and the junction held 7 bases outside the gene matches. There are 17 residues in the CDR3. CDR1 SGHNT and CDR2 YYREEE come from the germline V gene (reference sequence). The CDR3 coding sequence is TGTGCCAGCAGCTTGCCTAGCGGGGGCCAAAGCTCCTACGAGCAGTACTTC. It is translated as CASSLPSGGQSSYEQYF.

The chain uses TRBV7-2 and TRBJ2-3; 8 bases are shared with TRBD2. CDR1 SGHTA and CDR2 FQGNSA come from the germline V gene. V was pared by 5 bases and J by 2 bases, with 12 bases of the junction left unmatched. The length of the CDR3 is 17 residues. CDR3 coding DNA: TGTGCCAGCAGCCGAACCCCACTAGCGGTGACCACAGATACGCAGTATTTT. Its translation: CASSRTPLAVTTDTQYF.

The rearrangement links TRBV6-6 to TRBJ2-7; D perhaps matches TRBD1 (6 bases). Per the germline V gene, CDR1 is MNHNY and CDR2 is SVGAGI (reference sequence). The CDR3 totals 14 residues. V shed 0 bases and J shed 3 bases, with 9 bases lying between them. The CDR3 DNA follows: TGTGCCAGCAGTTACTCGACAGGTTACTACGAGCAGTACTTC. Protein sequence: CASSYSTGYYEQYF.